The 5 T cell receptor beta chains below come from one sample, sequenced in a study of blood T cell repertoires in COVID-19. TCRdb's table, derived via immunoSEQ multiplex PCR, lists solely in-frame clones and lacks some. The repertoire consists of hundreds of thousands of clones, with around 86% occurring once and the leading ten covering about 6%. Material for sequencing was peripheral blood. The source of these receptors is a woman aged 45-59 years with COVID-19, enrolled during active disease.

The CDR3 DNA reads TGTGCCAGCAGTTTATTAGGGGTGGGCACAGATACGCAGTATTTT. Residues: CASSLLGVGTDTQYF. V usage is TRBV28 and J usage is TRBJ2-3; D perhaps matches TRBD1 (5 bases). V gave up 1 base and J gave up 1 base, with 9 bases separating them. The CDR3 totals 15 residues. Germline CDR1 reads MDHEN; CDR2 reads SYDVKM.

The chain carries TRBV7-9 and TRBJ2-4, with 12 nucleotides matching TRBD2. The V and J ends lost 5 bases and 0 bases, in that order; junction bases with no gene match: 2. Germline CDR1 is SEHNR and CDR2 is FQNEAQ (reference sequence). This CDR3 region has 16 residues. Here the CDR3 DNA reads TGTGCCAGCAGCGGGGGACTAGCGGGAGCCAAAAACATTCAGTACTTC. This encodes CASSGGLAGAKNIQYF.

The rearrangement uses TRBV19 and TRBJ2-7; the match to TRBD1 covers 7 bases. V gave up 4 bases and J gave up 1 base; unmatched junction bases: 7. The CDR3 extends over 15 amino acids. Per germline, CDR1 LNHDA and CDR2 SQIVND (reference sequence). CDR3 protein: CASSTRQGTSYEQYF. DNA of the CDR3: TGTGCCAGTAGTACTAGACAGGGAACTTCCTACGAGCAGTACTTC.

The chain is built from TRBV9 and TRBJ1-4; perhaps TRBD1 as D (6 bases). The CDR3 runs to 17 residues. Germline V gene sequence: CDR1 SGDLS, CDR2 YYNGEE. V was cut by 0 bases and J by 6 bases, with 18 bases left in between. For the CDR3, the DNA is TGTGCCAGCAGCGTAGTGGTTGAAGGGGGATGGGATGAAAAACTGTTTTTT. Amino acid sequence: CASSVVVEGGWDEKLFF. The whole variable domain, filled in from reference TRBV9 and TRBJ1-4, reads DSGVTQTPKHLITATGQRVTLRCSPRSGDLSVYWYQQSLDQGLQFLIQYYNGEERAKGNILERFSAQQFPDLHSELNLSSLELGDSALYFCASSVVVEGGWDEKLFFGSGTQLSVL.

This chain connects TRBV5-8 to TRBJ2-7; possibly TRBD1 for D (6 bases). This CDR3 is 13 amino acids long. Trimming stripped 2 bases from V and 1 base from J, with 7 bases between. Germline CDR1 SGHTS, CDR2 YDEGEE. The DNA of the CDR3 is TGTGCCAGCAGCTTAAGGGGGTCCTACGAGCAGTACTTC. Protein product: CASSLRGSYEQYF.